Listed below are T cell receptor beta chains from one sample, sequenced in a study of cytomegalovirus exposure and HLA in healthy donors. Using immunoSEQ multiplex PCR, the repertoire was profiled, and TCRdb retains in-frame clones only, with some absent. The sample includes some 150,000 clones, around 80% seen only once; the top ten take 3.3%. Sequenced material: PBMCs. The receptors were gathered from a man in his forties in good health and CMV-seronegative. Each CDR3 is given with its conserved first and last residue. D genes are given only for firm matches. Size is omitted from some rows. Given values are once, few, many or a class for expanded clones.

v_gene: TRBV7-2; abundance: once; d_gene: .; j_gene: TRBJ1-2; CDR3aa: CASSPTGFEGYTF; CDR3nt: TGTGCCAGCAGCCCCACAGGGTTTGAGGGCTACACCTTC
v_gene: TRBV5-1; abundance: .; d_gene: .; j_gene: TRBJ2-7; CDR3aa: CASRSSYEQYF; CDR3nt: TGCGCCAGCAGATCGAGCTACGAGCAGTACTTC
v_gene: TRBV28; abundance: .; d_gene: TRBD2; j_gene: TRBJ2-5; CDR3aa: CASSSGLAGLQETQYF; CDR3nt: TGTGCCAGCAGTTCGGGACTAGCGGGGCTCCAAGAGACCCAGTACTTC
v_gene: TRBV4-1; abundance: few; d_gene: TRBD1; j_gene: TRBJ1-1; CDR3aa: CASQSRDRGSGTEAFF; CDR3nt: TGCGCCAGCCAATCCCGGGACAGGGGTTCGGGCACTGAAGCTTTCTTT
v_gene: TRBV2; abundance: .; d_gene: TRBD1; j_gene: TRBJ2-1; CDR3aa: CASSDIYRAAGQGYNEQFF; CDR3nt: TGTGCCAGCAGTGATATCTATCGTGCGGCGGGACAGGGGTACAATGAGCAGTTCTTC
v_gene: TRBV25-1; abundance: .; d_gene: TRBD1; j_gene: TRBJ1-6; CDR3aa: CASSERDRGRSPLHF; CDR3nt: TGTGCCAGCAGTGAACGCGACAGGGGGCGTTCACCCCTCCACTTT
v_gene: TRBV7-9; abundance: .; d_gene: .; j_gene: TRBJ2-1; CDR3aa: CASSVRPEGNNEQFF; CDR3nt: TGTGCCAGCAGTGTGAGGCCGGAGGGGAACAATGAGCAGTTCTTC
v_gene: TRBV7-3; abundance: .; d_gene: TRBD2; j_gene: TRBJ2-7; CDR3aa: CASSPTSGGSYEQYF; CDR3nt: TGTGCCAGCAGTCCGACTAGCGGGGGCTCCTACGAGCAGTACTTC
v_gene: TRBV6-5; abundance: few; d_gene: TRBD1; j_gene: TRBJ2-7; CDR3aa: CASNSDREDYEQYF; CDR3nt: TGTGCCAGCAATTCGGACAGGGAGGACTACGAGCAGTACTTC
v_gene: TRBV10-3; abundance: .; d_gene: .; j_gene: TRBJ2-2; CDR3aa: CAISDGTDTGELFF; CDR3nt: TGTGCCATCAGTGATGGGACTGATACCGGGGAGCTGTTTTTT
v_gene: TRBV6-1; abundance: once; d_gene: .; j_gene: TRBJ2-7; CDR3aa: CASGWGASYEQYF; CDR3nt: TGTGCCAGCGGGTGGGGCGCGTCCTACGAGCAGTACTTC
v_gene: TRBV15; abundance: few; d_gene: TRBD1; j_gene: TRBJ1-5; CDR3aa: CATRPDRGGWPQHF; CDR3nt: TGTGCCACCCGACCGGACAGGGGAGGATGGCCCCAGCATTTT
v_gene: TRBV5-1; abundance: few; d_gene: .; j_gene: TRBJ1-6; CDR3aa: CASSLVGSDASPLHF; CDR3nt: TGCGCCAGCAGCTTGGTAGGGAGTGACGCTTCACCCCTCCACTTT
v_gene: TRBV19; abundance: .; d_gene: TRBD1; j_gene: TRBJ1-5; CDR3aa: CASSPGQARQPQHF; CDR3nt: TGTGCCAGTAGTCCGGGACAGGCGCGTCAGCCCCAGCATTTT
v_gene: TRBV28; abundance: once; d_gene: .; j_gene: TRBJ2-1; CDR3aa: CASSLAGTKGRPQFF; CDR3nt: TGTGCCAGCAGTTTGGCCGGGACAAAGGGGCGTCCGCAGTTCTTC
v_gene: TRBV5-1; abundance: .; d_gene: .; j_gene: TRBJ1-2; CDR3aa: CASSQGQTTFGYTF; CDR3nt: TGCGCCAGCAGCCAAGGACAGACGACTTTTGGCTACACCTTC
v_gene: TRBV7-2; abundance: .; d_gene: .; j_gene: TRBJ2-5; CDR3aa: CASSLSLVLETQYF; CDR3nt: TGTGCCAGCAGCTTGAGTTTAGTTTTGGAGACCCAGTACTTC
v_gene: TRBV27; abundance: .; d_gene: .; j_gene: TRBJ1-6; CDR3aa: CASSLEDSSPLGSLHF; CDR3nt: TGTGCCAGCAGTTTAGAGGACAGTTCTCCCCTCGGGTCCCTCCACTTT
v_gene: TRBV6-5; abundance: .; d_gene: TRBD1; j_gene: TRBJ1-2; CDR3aa: CASTPRTGAGYGYTF; CDR3nt: TGTGCCAGCACCCCCCGGACAGGGGCTGGCTATGGCTACACCTTC
v_gene: TRBV6-1; abundance: .; d_gene: .; j_gene: TRBJ2-2; CDR3aa: CASSITDRNTGELFF; CDR3nt: TGTGCCAGCAGTATCACGGACAGGAACACCGGGGAGCTGTTTTTT
v_gene: TRBV9; abundance: .; d_gene: TRBD1; j_gene: TRBJ2-2; CDR3aa: CASSEGAWQLNTGELFF; CDR3nt: TGTGCCAGCAGCGAGGGGGCGTGGCAGCTGAACACCGGGGAGCTGTTTTTT
v_gene: TRBV6-1; abundance: .; d_gene: TRBD1; j_gene: TRBJ2-7; CDR3aa: CASSESPPGQGGREQYF; CDR3nt: TGTGCCAGCAGTGAGAGCCCCCCGGGACAGGGGGGAAGGGAGCAGTACTTC
v_gene: TRBV4-1; abundance: .; d_gene: .; j_gene: TRBJ2-3; CDR3aa: CASSKVGAQGDTQYF; CDR3nt: TGCGCCAGCAGCAAGGTAGGGGCACAGGGTGATACGCAGTATTTT
v_gene: TRBV2; abundance: .; d_gene: TRBD1; j_gene: TRBJ1-6; CDR3aa: CASSEEETDRVRNNSPLHF; CDR3nt: TGTGCCAGCAGTGAAGAAGAGACTGACAGGGTTCGGAATAATTCACCCCTCCACTTT
v_gene: TRBV7-9; abundance: .; d_gene: .; j_gene: TRBJ1-1; CDR3aa: CASSEGGEGVNTEAFF; CDR3nt: TGTGCCAGCAGCGAGGGGGGGGAGGGAGTGAACACTGAAGCTTTCTTT
v_gene: TRBV4-3; abundance: once; d_gene: .; j_gene: TRBJ2-7; CDR3aa: CASSQDQDASYEHYF; CDR3nt: TGCGCCAGCAGCCAAGATCAGGATGCCTCCTACGAGCATTACTTC
v_gene: TRBV2; abundance: .; d_gene: .; j_gene: TRBJ1-2; CDR3aa: CASSAQSDYGYTF; CDR3nt: TGTGCCAGCAGTGCGCAGAGCGACTATGGCTACACCTTC